This TCR beta chain was identified during a study of blood T cell repertoires in COVID-19. Across the study: The United States, Italy and Spain supplied acute and convalescent COVID-19 samples. Sources were T cells, B-cell-depleted T cells, or PBMCs; the material itself was cDNA or gDNA.

Per the original data handling: Amplifying reference gene primers gave estimates of nucleated cell counts. Sequencing was performed with immunoSEQ multiplex PCR; in TCRdb, only in-frame clones are kept and a portion is missing. That table gives V, J and clone size, and the DNA gave D and trimming. Of 200,000 or so clones listed, under 85% are singletons. V lost 5 bases, J lost 0 bases, and 11 bases lay in between. Germline V gene lookup returns CDR1 LNHDA and CDR2 SQIVND (reference sequence). The CDR3 runs to 14 residues. This sequence originates from a woman between 40 and 50 years old with acute or convalescent COVID-19. The sample comprised peripheral blood. The chain combines TRBV19 with TRBJ2-7, with TRBD2 as a possible D gene (6 bases). CDR3 region: CASSAQLASYEQYF. CDR3 nucleotide sequence: TGTGCCAGTAGTGCCCAACTAGCCTCCTACGAGCAGTACTTC.